Sequencing of this T cell receptor beta chain was carried out in a study of Graves' ophthalmopathy and Graves' hyperthyroidism. Study summary: Hyperthyroidism was considered stable when no ophthalmopathy appeared within 18 months of follow-up.

Recruitment covered hyperthyroidism patients aged 18 to 65 whose new diagnosis was of under 2 months' duration. Enrollment excluded any patients with other autoimmune diseases, uncontrolled infections, pregnancy or lactation. General observations from the study: Thyroid clonotypes that were expanded above 0.001 frequency mostly also appeared in blood.

The CDR3 length is 14 residues. Germline V gives CDR1 SGHRS, CDR2 YFSETQ. The V gene end was trimmed by 3 bases and the J gene end by 3 bases; junction bases not matched to a gene: 4. This clonotype was seen at least ten times. Its antigen is currently unknown. For repertoire sequencing, the TCR beta CDR3 regions were amplified from RNA transcripts. HTBI primers were used in a first-round RT-PCR, which preceded a second-round multiplex PCR. TCRdb reanalysed the multiplex PCR reads using MiXCR and keeps one entry per CDR3 protein. This sample has approximately 1.2 million distinct CDR3 sequences; about two fifths occur once, and the top ten carry approximately 10%.

The sequence derives from an adult man with Graves' hyperthyroidism. The material sequenced was peripheral blood or thyroid tissue (not recorded which). The rearrangement links TRBV5-1 to TRBJ2-5, with 8 bases fitting TRBD1. Here the CDR3 DNA reads TGCGCCAGCAGCTCGGGACAGGTTAAAGAGACCCAGTACTTC. Translation: CASSSGQVKETQYF.